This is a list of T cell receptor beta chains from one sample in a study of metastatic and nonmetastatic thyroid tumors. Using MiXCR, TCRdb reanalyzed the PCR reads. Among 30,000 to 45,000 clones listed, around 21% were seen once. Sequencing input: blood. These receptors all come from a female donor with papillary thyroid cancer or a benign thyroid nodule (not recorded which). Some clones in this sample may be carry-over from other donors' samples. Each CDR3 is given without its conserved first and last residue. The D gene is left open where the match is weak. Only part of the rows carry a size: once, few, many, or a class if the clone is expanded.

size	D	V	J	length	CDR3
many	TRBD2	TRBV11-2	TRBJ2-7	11	ASSLLAGAEQY
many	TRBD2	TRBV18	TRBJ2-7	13	ASRTSGSSSYEQY
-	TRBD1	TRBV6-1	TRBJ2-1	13	ANSEEQGGSDEQF
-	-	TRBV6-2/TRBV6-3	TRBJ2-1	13	ASSSPLQAANEQF
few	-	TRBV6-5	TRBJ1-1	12	ASSYRPLNTEAF
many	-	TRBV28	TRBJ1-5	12	AGKKAVPNQPQH
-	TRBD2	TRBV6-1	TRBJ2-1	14	ASSARAAGGHSEQF
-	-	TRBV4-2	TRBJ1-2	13	ASSRGQQSYYGYT
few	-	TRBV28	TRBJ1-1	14	ASRRIGVSMNTEAF
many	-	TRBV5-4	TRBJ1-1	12	ASRLPGRDTEAF
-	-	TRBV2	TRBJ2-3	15	ASSEGLRDCGTDTQY
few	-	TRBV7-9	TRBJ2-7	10	ASSLVADEQY
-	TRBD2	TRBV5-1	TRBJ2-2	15	ASSALGLAGGTGELF
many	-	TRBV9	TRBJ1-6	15	ASSVGVLSSYNSPLH
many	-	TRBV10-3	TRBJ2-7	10	ATRDASNEQY
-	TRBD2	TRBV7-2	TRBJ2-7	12	ASSLGTSAYEQY
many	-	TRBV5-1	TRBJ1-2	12	ASSLDRDRYGYT
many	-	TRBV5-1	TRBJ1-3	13	ASSLEGSSGNTIY
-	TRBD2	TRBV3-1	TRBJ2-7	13	ASSQSSGRAYEQY
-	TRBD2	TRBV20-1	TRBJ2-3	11	SASLAGGDTQY
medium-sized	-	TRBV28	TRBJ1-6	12	ASRLVTYNSPLH
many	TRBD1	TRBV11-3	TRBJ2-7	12	ASKPGQSSYEQY
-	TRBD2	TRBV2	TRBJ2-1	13	ASSLGLAYYNEQF
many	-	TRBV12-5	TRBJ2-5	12	ASGRDWMPETQY
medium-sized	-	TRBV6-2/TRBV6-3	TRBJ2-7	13	ASITGGSRPYEQY
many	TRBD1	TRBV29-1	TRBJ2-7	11	SGKPGQGDEQY
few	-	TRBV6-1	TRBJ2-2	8	ASRIGELF
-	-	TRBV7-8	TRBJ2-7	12	ASSLPSGGSDQY
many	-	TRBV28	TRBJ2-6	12	ASSLGVGANVLT
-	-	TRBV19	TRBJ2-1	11	ASSSPGSWGQF
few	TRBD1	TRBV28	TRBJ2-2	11	ASSPDRGGELF
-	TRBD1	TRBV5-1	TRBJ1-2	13	ASSGVQGANYGYT
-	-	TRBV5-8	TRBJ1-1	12	ASSLVCTNTEAF
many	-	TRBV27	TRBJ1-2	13	ASRQSGVLSDGYT
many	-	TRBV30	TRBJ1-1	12	AWKGTGSNTEAF
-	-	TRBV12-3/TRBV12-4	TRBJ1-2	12	ASGLAQGNYGYT
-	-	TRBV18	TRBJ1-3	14	ASSPGAWSSGNTIY
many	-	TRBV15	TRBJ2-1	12	ATSRGGDYSEQF
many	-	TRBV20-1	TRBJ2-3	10	SARVSTDTQY
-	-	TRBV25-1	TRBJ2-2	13	ASSETGQNTWVLF
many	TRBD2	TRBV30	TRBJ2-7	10	AWSVPAGGSY
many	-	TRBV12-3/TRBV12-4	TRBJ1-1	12	ASSYRGANTEAF
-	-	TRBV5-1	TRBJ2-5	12	ASSRGSEQETQY
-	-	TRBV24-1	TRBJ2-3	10	ATPPLHSARY
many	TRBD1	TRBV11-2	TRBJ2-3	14	ASSSGTAPSTDTQY
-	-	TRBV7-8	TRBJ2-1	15	ASSPGRGGHSNNEQF
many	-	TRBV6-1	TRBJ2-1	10	ASSEFGAQEF
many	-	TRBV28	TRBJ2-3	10	ASKGSRDTQY
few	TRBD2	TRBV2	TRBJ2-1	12	ASLGLDPYNEQF
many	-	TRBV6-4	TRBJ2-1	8	AIRRGGQF